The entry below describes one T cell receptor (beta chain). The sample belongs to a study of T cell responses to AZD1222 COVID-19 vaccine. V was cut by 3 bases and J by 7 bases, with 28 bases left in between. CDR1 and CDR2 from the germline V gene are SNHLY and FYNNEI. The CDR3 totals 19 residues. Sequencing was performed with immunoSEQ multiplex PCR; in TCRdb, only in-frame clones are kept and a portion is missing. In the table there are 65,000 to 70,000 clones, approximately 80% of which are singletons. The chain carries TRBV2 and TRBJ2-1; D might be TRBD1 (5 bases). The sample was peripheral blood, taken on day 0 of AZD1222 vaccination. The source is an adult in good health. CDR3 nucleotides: TGTGCCAGCAGTGATCCAAGCTCGACAGCACAACGCCACTGGAATGAGCAGTTCTTC. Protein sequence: CASSDPSSTAQRHWNEQFF. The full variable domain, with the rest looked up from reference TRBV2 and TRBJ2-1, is EPEVTQTPSHQVTQMGQEVILRCVPISNHLYFYWYRQILGQKVEFLVSFYNNEISEKSEIFDDQFSVERPDGSNFTLKIRSTKLEDSAMYFCASSDPSSTAQRHWNEQFFGPGTRLTVL.